Described below is a single T cell receptor (beta chain) sequence and its context. These data belong to a study of blood T cell repertoires in COVID-19. For the study at large: COVID-19 samples, acute and convalescent, were from the United States, Italy and Spain. Sample material is recorded as cDNA or gDNA derived from T cells, B-cell-depleted T cells, or PBMCs.

In the original analysis: Amplified reference gene primers provided the basis for estimating nucleated cell counts. Clones were read by immunoSEQ multiplex PCR, and TCRdb kept only the in-frame ones, dropping some. The V and J calls and the clone size are those of that table, but D and trimming were determined from the DNA. This sample yields 250,000 to 350,000 clones, of which 89% are seen a single time; roughly 6.7% belongs to the top ten. Trimming removed 5 bases at V and 4 bases at J, with 5 bases between. Germline V gene data show CDR1 as SGHVS and CDR2 as FQNEAQ. The CDR3 runs 11 residues. This receptor was taken from a man aged 18 to 30 who had recovered from COVID-19. Sequenced material: peripheral blood. The chain combines TRBV7-8 with TRBJ1-1; no definite D call. The CDR3 is CASSPSTEAFF. The DNA for the CDR3 is TGTGCCAGCAGCCCCTCCACTGAAGCTTTCTTT.